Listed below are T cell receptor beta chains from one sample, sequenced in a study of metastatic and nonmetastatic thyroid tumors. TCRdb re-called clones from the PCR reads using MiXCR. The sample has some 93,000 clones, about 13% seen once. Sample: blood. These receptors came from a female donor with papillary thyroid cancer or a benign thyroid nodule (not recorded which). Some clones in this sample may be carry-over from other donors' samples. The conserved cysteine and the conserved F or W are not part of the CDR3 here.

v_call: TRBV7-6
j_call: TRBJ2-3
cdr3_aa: ASRPNSGRIPDTQY

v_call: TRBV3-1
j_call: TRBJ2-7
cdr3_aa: ASSQDSYEQY

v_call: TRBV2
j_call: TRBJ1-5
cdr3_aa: ASSLDTRYQPQH

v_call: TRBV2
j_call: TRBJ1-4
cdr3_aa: ASSEAGPLTGRGNEKLF

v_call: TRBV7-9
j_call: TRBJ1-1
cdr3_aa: ASSERQGDTEAF

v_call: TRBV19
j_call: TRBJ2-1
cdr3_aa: ASSLTGSSYNEQF

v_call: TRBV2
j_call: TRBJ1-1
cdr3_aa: ASEYLGGAF

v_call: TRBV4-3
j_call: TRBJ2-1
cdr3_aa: ASSQTAPREVGNEQF

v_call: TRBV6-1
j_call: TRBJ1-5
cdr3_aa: ASRRGSQDSNQPQH

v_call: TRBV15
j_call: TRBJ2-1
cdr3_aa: ATAAGGSGNEQF

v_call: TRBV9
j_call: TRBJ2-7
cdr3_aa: ASSVDASGRPTYEQY

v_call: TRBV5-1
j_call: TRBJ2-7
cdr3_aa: ASSLVVSGGLSEQY

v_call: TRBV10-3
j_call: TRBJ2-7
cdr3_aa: AISDKGSYEQY

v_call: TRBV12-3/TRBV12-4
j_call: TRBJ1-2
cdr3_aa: ASSHDSDYGYT

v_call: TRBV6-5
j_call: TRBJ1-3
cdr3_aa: ASSYSQWSGNTIY

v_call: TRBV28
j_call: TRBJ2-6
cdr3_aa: AAWGVSGANVLT

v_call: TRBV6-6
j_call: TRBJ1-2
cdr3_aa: ASSYSTRTGGYGYT

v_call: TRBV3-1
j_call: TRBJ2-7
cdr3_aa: ASSRLGTQEQY

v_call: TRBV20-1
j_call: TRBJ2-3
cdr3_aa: SAEVPPHAVTDTQY

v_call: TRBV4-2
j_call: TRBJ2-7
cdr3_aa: ASSQGGAGNYEQY

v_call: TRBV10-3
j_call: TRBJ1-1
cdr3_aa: AIRSSSGTEAF

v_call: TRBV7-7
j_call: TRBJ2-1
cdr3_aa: ASSYRGENEQF

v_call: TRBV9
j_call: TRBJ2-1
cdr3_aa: ASSVDQLDEQF

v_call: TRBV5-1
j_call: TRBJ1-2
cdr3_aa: ASSLDRTDGYT

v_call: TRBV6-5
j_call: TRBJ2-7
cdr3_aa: ASSYSSPSGRPYEQY

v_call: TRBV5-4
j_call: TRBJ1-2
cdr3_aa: ASRRGQERYGYT

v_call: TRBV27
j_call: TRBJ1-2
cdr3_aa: ASSLSRSINYGYT

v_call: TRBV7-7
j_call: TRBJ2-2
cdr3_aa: ASSLAANTGELF

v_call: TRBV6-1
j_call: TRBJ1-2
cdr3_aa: ASSRMDSTNYGYT

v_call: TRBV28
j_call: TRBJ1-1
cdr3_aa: ASSPRDVLNTEAF

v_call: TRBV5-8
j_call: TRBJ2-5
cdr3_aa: ASSPTSGSGKETQY

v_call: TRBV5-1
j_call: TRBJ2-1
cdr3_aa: ASRWTGTGTTYEQF

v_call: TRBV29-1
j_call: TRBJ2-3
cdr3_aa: SVVSGTSGRSTDTQY

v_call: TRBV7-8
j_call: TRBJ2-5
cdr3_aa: ASSSPGQDQETQY

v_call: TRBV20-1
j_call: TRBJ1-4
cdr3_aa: SARTGTTTNEKLF

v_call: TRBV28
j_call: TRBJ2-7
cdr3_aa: ASSRTSGSSRRREQY

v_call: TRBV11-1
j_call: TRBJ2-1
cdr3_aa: ASSPPILSMHEQF

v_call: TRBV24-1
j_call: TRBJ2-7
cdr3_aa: ATSDSGRGRDEQY

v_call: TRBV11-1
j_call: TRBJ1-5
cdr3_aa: ASSVGTGHNQPQH

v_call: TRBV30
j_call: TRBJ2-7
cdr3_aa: AWSPGTNSYEQY

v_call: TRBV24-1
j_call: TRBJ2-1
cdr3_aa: ATSDTRWDEQF

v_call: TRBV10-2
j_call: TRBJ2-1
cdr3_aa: ASRRGTELHEQF

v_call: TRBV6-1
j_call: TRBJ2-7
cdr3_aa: ASSLRQTYEQY

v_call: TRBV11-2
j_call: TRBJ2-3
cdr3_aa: ASSFRQTSTDTQY

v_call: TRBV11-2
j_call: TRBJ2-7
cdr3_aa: ASSPRWGAVEQY

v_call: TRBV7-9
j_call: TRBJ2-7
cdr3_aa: ASSRGQGYEQY

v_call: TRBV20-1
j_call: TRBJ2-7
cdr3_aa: SGAGTSGRVGSYEQY

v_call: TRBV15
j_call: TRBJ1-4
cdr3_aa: ATSTRTGNRNEKLF

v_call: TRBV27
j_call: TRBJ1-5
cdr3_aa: ASRRVGMNNQPQH

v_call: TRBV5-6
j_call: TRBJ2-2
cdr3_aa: ASGLYQGNTGELF

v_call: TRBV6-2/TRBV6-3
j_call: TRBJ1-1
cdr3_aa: ASSYDVGITEAF

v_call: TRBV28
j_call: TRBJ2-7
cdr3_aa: ASSLSGRHSSYEQY

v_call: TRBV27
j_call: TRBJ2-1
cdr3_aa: ATKAGASYNEQF

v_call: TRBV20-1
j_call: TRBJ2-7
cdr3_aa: SAFLAGGGQQY

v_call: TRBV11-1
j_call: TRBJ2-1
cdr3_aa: ASSDPAGQFNEQF

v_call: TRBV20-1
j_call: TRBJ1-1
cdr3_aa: SARRGEGTEAF

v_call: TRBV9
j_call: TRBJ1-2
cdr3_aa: ASSPRWGSYGYT

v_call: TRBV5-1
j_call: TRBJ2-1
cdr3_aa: ASSQGGLADRNEQF

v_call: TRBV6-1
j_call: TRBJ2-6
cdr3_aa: ASRDWANVLT

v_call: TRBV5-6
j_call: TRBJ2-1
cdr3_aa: ASSLGTGNNEQF